This T cell receptor beta chain came from a study of blood T cells in healthy people across ages. Overall study results and limits: Higher diversity and more naive CD4+ cells were features of long-lived donors, compared to aged donors.

This clonotype has a handful of counts. Its antigen is still unknown. The CDR3 is made up of 15 amino acids. Per germline, CDR1 SGHTA and CDR2 FQGNSA. V lost 1 base, J lost 5 bases, and 14 bases lay in between. The authors ran a second PCR of about 7 to 12 cycles using a sample-barcoded 5' primer and a J-beta primer mix. TCRdb fed the 5' RACE reads into MiXCR, producing one record per CDR3 protein. The sample has roughly 1,700,000 distinct CDR3 sequences; roughly 28% are singletons. Each sample provided at least 6 micrograms of extracted total RNA. The chain uses TRBV7-2 and TRBJ1-2; D perhaps matches TRBD1 (5 bases). Source material: blood. The sequence was obtained from a woman in her twenties or thirties in good health. This CDR3 is CASSLVRSGGYGYTF. The CDR3 DNA follows: TGTGCCAGCAGCTTAGTACGGTCCGGGGGGTATGGCTACACCTTC.